What follows is one T cell receptor beta chain and its context. The data were obtained in a study of T cell changes during pregnancy in multiple sclerosis. Clones were read by immunoSEQ multiplex PCR, and TCRdb kept only the in-frame ones, dropping some. The sample yields about 69,000 clones, approximately 91% seen once. Germline CDR1 reads MGHDK; CDR2 reads SYGVNS. This CDR3 spans 13 amino acids. Between the trimmed V and J ends, which lost 4 bases and 2 bases, there was a span of 8 bases. V usage is TRBV25-1 and J usage is TRBJ1-2; D unclear. Sequencing was performed on peripheral blood, taken in the third trimester of pregnancy. The sequence was collected from a female donor with multiple sclerosis, enrolled in a pregnancy study. The CDR3 is CASSVKRNYGYTF. The CDR3 region has the DNA TGTGCCAGCAGTGTCAAGAGGAACTATGGCTACACCTTC.